Listed here are 21 T cell receptor beta chains from one sample, sequenced in a study of shared clonotypes between healthy human individuals. Method: immunoSEQ multiplex PCR; TCRdb's copy keeps in-frame clones and lacks some. There are about 1.1 million clones in the sample; approximately 80% occur only once, and 0.6% to 0.75% lies in the top ten. Sequencing was performed on memory CD4+ T cells from PBMCs. Subset specified: CD45RA-negative fraction. The receptors were sampled from a man younger than 35 in good health. Some clones in this sample may be carry-over from other donors' samples.

This clone was seen only once. A much larger clonotype is one base distant, so this may be a read error. The sample contains more than one DNA sequence encoding this CDR3. CDR3 nucleotide sequence: TGTGCCAGCAGCGTAGGGGGTAGCACGGATACGCAGTATTTT. This encodes CASSVGGSTDTQYF. V is TRBV9 and J is TRBJ2-3; D remains unclear. Germline CDR1 reads SGDLS; CDR2 reads YYNGEE. The CDR3 is 14 residues long. The entire variable domain, with the rest obtained from reference TRBV9 and TRBJ2-3, is as follows: DSGVTQTPKHLITATGQRVTLRCSPRSGDLSVYWYQQSLDQGLQFLIQYYNGEERAKGNILERFSAQQFPDLHSELNLSSLELGDSALYFCASSVGGSTDTQYFGPGTRLTVL.

V gene TRBV5-6 combines with J gene TRBJ1-5, with 7 nucleotides matching TRBD1. Germline-derived CDR1 and CDR2 are SGHDT and YYEEEE. V shed 1 base and J 5 bases; nucleotides not matched to a gene: 6. CDR3 length: 15 residues. CDR3 coding DNA: TGTGCCAGCAGCTTGCACGGGACAGACCATCAGCCCCAGCATTTT. This sequence encodes CASSLHGTDHQPQHF.

The gene calls are TRBV11-2 and TRBJ1-4, with D unclear. Trimming stripped 6 bases from V and 2 bases from J, with 16 bases between. This CDR3 region has 16 residues. From germline, CDR1 is SGHAT and CDR2 FQNNGV. This chain's CDR3 is CASSRKWGGTNEKLFF. The CDR3, as DNA: TGTGCCAGCAGTCGAAAGTGGGGTGGTACTAATGAAAAACTGTTTTTT. The variable domain in full, with the rest retrieved from reference TRBV11-2 and TRBJ1-4, is EAGVAQSPRYKIIEKRQSVAFWCNPISGHATLYWYQQILGQGPKLLIQFQNNGVVDDSQLPKDRFSAERLKGVDSTLKIQPAKLEDSAVYLCASSRKWGGTNEKLFFGSGTQLSVL.

The count of this clone is one. This may come from a read error, since a much larger clone is one base off. The chain couples TRBV28 to TRBJ2-5, with D tentatively TRBD2 (5 bases). CDR3 size: 15 residues. Between the trimmed V and J ends, which lost 3 bases and 5 bases, there was a span of 16 bases. Germline CDR1 is MDHEN and CDR2 is SYDVKM. Written as DNA, the CDR3 is TGTGCCAGCAGTTTTAGCGCCGGTAAAGGGGAGACCCAGTACTTC. Its translation: CASSFSAGKGETQYF.

This clone was recorded only once. The chain uses TRBV4-1 and TRBJ2-7; D is possibly TRBD2 (5 bases). Germline V gives CDR1 MGHRA, CDR2 YSYEKL. The V gene lost 1 base and the J gene lost 7 bases, with 20 bases spanning the gap. The CDR3 runs to 16 residues. The CDR3 nucleotides are TGCGCCAGCAGCCAAGGTGGAGGCGCCCAGAGGAGAGAGCAGTACTTC. Residues: CASSQGGGAQRREQYF.

Comments on this clone: At one end, the junction sequence differs from germline, possibly due to a read error. The chain employs TRBV10-2 and TRBJ2-5; 11 nucleotides align to TRBD1. Germline CDR1 is WSHSY and CDR2 is SAAADI. This CDR3 spans 15 amino acids. As DNA, the CDR3 is TGCGCCAGCAGCCCGGGACAGGGGGAACAAGAGGCCCAGTACTTC. It specifies CASSPGQGEQEAQYF.

Note on this clone: The identical CDR3 is also encoded by other nucleotide sequences in the sample. The chain combines TRBV5-1 with TRBJ2-5; tentatively, D is TRBD1 (5 bases). The CDR3 has 14 residues. The germline CDR1 and CDR2 sequences are SGHRS and YFSETQ. V gave up 0 bases and J gave up 3 bases, with 9 bases separating them. The CDR3 DNA follows: TGCGCCAGCAGCTTGGGAGGACAAAAAGAGACCCAGTACTTC. It yields the protein CASSLGGQKETQYF.

The gene calls are TRBV21-1 and TRBJ1-4. TRBV21-1 is classified as a pseudogene. The CDR3 consists of 17 residues. DNA for the CDR3: TGTGCCAGCAGCAAAAGGGAGAGGGAGCGGACTAATGAAAAACTGTTTTTT. Its translation is CASSKRERERTNEKLFF.

The table lists this clone with a few counts. The identical CDR3 is also encoded by other nucleotide sequences in the sample. This chain connects TRBV28 to TRBJ2-1; D remains ambiguous. The CDR3 is 12 amino acids. In germline, CDR1 is MDHEN, CDR2 SYDVKM. V lost 5 bases and J 8 bases, leaving 10 bases between the germline ends. In DNA, the CDR3 is TGTGCCAGCAGTCCTAGGCTACATGAGCAGTTCTTC. Protein product: CASSPRLHEQFF.

Note on this clone: The junction and the germline gene differ at one end; a read error may be behind it. The rearrangement uses TRBV2 and TRBJ2-3, with TRBD1 matching over 8 bases. CDR3 length: 11 residues. Looked up from germline, CDR1 is SNHLY and CDR2 is FYNNEI. CDR3 nucleotides: TGCGGACAGGGAAGCACAGATACGCAGTATTTT. Translating it yields CGQGSTDTQYF. The entire variable domain, with the rest obtained from reference TRBV2 and TRBJ2-3, is as follows: EPEVTQTPSHQVTQMGQEVILRCVPISNHLYFYWYRQILGQKVEFLVSFYNNEISEKSEIFDDQFSVERPDGSNFTLKIRSTKLEDSAMYFCGQGSTDTQYFGPGTRLTVL.

The table lists this clone with a few counts. This sequence joins TRBV6-6 and TRBJ2-7; 7 bases match TRBD1. The germline CDR1 and CDR2 sequences are MNHNY and SVGAGI (reference sequence). The V segment lost 0 bases and the J segment 4 bases; nucleotides outside the gene matches: 9. The CDR3 covers 16 residues. The CDR3 is CASSYSFDRDKYEQYF. The CDR3 DNA follows: TGTGCCAGCAGTTACTCTTTTGACAGGGATAAGTACGAGCAGTACTTC.

The chain has TRBV6-1 and TRBJ1-2, with a tentative D call TRBD1 (5 bases). The CDR3 length is 17 residues. Trimming took off 2 bases at V and 5 bases at J, with 21 bases between the two ends. Germline CDR1 MNHNS, CDR2 SASEGT. The CDR3 sequence: CASSEWGMAWNRYGYTF. The DNA of the CDR3 is TGTGCCAGCAGTGAATGGGGGATGGCGTGGAATAGGTATGGCTACACCTTC.

The gene calls are TRBV5-1 and TRBJ1-2; 7 nucleotides agree with TRBD1. This CDR3 has 13 residues. The V gene's germline CDR1 is SGHRS and CDR2 YFSETQ. V was pared by 3 bases and J by 13 bases, with 12 bases of the junction left unmatched. This CDR3 reads CASSSRQGPKSTF. The CDR3 DNA sequence: TGCGCCAGCAGCTCCCGACAGGGTCCCAAGTCCACCTTC.

The genes are TRBV5-6 and TRBJ1-1; TRBD1 agrees at 7 bases. The CDR3 has 13 residues. The germline V gene has CDR1 SGHDT and CDR2 YYEEEE. The J segment lost 3 bases and the V segment lost 3 bases, leaving 2 bases of the junction unmatched. The DNA for the CDR3 is TGTGCCAGCAGCTACGGACAGGACACTGAAGCTTTCTTT. Translating gives CASSYGQDTEAFF. The full variable domain, in which reference TRBV5-6 and TRBJ1-1 provide the parts outside the CDR3, is DAGVTQSPTHLIKTRGQQVTLRCSPKSGHDTVSWYQQALGQGPQFIFQYYEEEERQRGNFPDRFSGHQFPNYSSELNVNALLLGDSALYLCASSYGQDTEAFFGQGTRLTVV.

This clone was detected only once. The chain links TRBV7-9 to TRBJ1-4; perhaps TRBD1 as D (5 bases). The germline V and J ends were trimmed by 4 bases and 8 bases, with 14 bases remaining between them. This CDR3 comprises 14 residues. Germline CDR1 is SEHNR and CDR2 is FQNEAQ (reference sequence). CDR3 bases: TGTGCCAGCAGCTCAGTCGGGACGGTGGAAAAACTGTTTTTT. Translating it yields CASSSVGTVEKLFF. Based on the CDR3 plus reference TRBV7-9 and TRBJ1-4, the full variable domain is DTGVSQNPRHKITKRGQNVTFRCDPISEHNRLYWYRQTLGQGPEFLTYFQNEAQLEKSRLLSDRFSAERPKGSFSTLEIQRTEQGDSAMYLCASSSVGTVEKLFFGSGTQLSVL.

The genes are TRBV5-4 and TRBJ2-3; D is unclear. The V gene's germline CDR1 is SGHNT and CDR2 YYREEE (reference sequence). Trimming cost V 1 base and J 5 bases, with 5 bases left between them. CDR3 size: 12 residues. CDR3 amino acids: CASSLWGDTQYF. CDR3 DNA: TGTGCCAGCAGCTTGTGGGGAGATACGCAGTATTTT.

Of note for this clone: This may come from a read error, since a much larger clone is one base off. Other DNA variants within this sample encode the same CDR3. The rearrangement joins TRBV6-1 to TRBJ2-3, with D unresolved. Germline V gives CDR1 MNHNS, CDR2 SASEGT. This CDR3 spans 12 amino acids. Deletions cut 6 bases from V and 0 bases from J, with 4 bases between. The CDR3 coding sequence is TGTGCCAGCAGCCTGAGCACAGATACGCAGTATTTT. The encoded protein is CASSLSTDTQYF.

The chain carries TRBV5-6 and TRBJ1-2; 7 bases align to TRBD1. With 4 bases clipped from V and 7 bases from J, the junction kept 13 bases outside the gene matches. The germline gives CDR1 SGHDT, CDR2 YYEEEE. The CDR3 consists of 15 residues. This chain's CDR3 is CASSPTSRQGGGYTF. As DNA, the CDR3 is TGTGCCAGCAGCCCCACCTCCCGACAGGGCGGTGGCTACACCTTC.

The rearrangement joins TRBV6-7 to TRBJ2-2; 10 bases map to TRBD1. TRBV6-7 is filed as an ORF, its function uncertain. V was clipped by 5 bases and J by 1 base; unmatched bases: 4. The CDR3 has 16 residues. In DNA form, the CDR3 reads TGTGCCAGCAGTCTGGGACAGGGGCTGAACACCGGGGAGCTGTTTTTT. This sequence encodes CASSLGQGLNTGELFF.

This chain uses TRBV4-2 with TRBJ2-7; either TRBD1 or TRBD2 may supply D (5 bases each). The CDR3 is 14 residues long. Trimming stripped 2 bases from V and 3 bases from J, with 11 bases between. Germline loops: CDR1 LGHNA, CDR2 YNFKEQ. The CDR3 coding sequence is TGTGCCAGCAGCCAACCGGGACGCATCTACGAGCAGTACTTC. It translates to CASSQPGRIYEQYF.

This sequence joins TRBV27 and TRBJ1-2; weak D call: TRBD1 (5 bases). Germline-derived CDR1 and CDR2 are MNHEY and SMNVEV (reference sequence). The CDR3 spans 14 residues. V was clipped by 0 bases and J by 2 bases, with 7 bases between them. The CDR3 protein is CASSLSRQNYGYTF. CDR3 DNA: TGTGCCAGCAGTTTATCGAGACAGAACTATGGCTACACCTTC.